This record concerns one TCR beta chain sequence. Between the trimmed V and J ends, which lost 3 bases and 3 bases, there was a span of 6 bases. This CDR3 has 13 amino acids. Germline assignment: CDR1 MDHEN and CDR2 SYDVKM. RNA totalling roughly 0.45 to 1 ug underwent reverse transcription with random hexamers. TCRdb processed the immunoSEQ multiplex PCR reads anew with MiXCR; each CDR3 protein has one entry. The profile shows around 200,000 distinct CDR3 sequences, around 95% of them singletons. This sample was taken from a study of CD8 T cells in Susac syndrome. Sequencing used CD8+ T cells from PBMCs. This chain connects TRBV28 to TRBJ1-5; D not resolved. This clonotype was sampled from a human donor with Susac syndrome. The CDR3 nucleotides are TGTGCCAGCAGTTTTACAGCCAATCAGCCCCAGCATTTT. Translation gives CASSFTANQPQHF.